Each of the 18 T cell receptor beta chains below was sequenced from the same sample in a study of cytomegalovirus exposure and HLA in healthy donors (dated 2017 in TCRdb). The library came from the immunoSEQ multiplex PCR assay. What TCRdb holds here is the immuneACCESS table cut down to in-frame rearrangements. Part of the clones is not present; checked against another copy, under half of the missing clones reflect an unresolved V gene, and the others are unexplained. For this sample the table gives a few hundred thousand clones, of which about 90% were detected only once. The ten largest make up more than 1% of the sample. The sample taken for sequencing was PBMCs. These receptors all stem from a woman under 30 in good health and CMV-seronegative.

This chain joins TRBV9 and TRBJ2-6, with a tentative D call TRBD1 (6 bases). The V and J ends lost 0 bases and 2 bases respectively, with 9 bases between them. Germline V gene lookup returns CDR1 SGDLS and CDR2 YYNGEE. The CDR3 is 16 amino acids. The DNA for the CDR3 is TGTGCCAGCAGCGTAGTAAGGACAGCTGGGGCCAACGTCCTGACTTTC. This sequence encodes CASSVVRTAGANVLTF. Full variable domain (outside the CDR3, taken from reference TRBV9 and TRBJ2-6): DSGVTQTPKHLITATGQRVTLRCSPRSGDLSVYWYQQSLDQGLQFLIQYYNGEERAKGNILERFSAQQFPDLHSELNLSSLELGDSALYFCASSVVRTAGANVLTFGAGSRLTVL.

V gene TRBV30 combines with J gene TRBJ2-2; TRBD2 is a possible D gene (7 bases). The CDR3 covers 18 residues. CDR1 and CDR2 from the germline V gene are GTSNPN and SVGIG (reference sequence). The ends were cut back, 1 base at V and 3 bases at J, with 21 bases in the middle. The DNA of the CDR3 is TGTGCCTGGAGTGGGTTTCCCAGCGGGACACATTACACCGGGGAGCTGTTTTTT. It yields the protein CAWSGFPSGTHYTGELFF.

The chain joins TRBV5-1 to TRBJ1-1; no firm D call. Germline V gene data show CDR1 as SGHRS and CDR2 as YFSETQ. The CDR3 covers 15 residues. V was trimmed by 5 bases and J by 4 bases, leaving 18 bases between them. The CDR3 loop reads CASSQMSPASTEAFF. The CDR3 DNA reads TGCGCCAGCAGTCAAATGTCCCCAGCGAGCACTGAAGCTTTCTTT.

This chain uses TRBV19 with TRBJ2-2; weak D call: TRBD1 (6 bases). The germline gives CDR1 LNHDA, CDR2 SQIVND (reference sequence). Trimming pared 3 bases from V and 0 bases from J, leaving 14 bases between. CDR3 length equals 17 residues. The CDR3 DNA sequence: TGTGCCAGTAGTATCCCCCCAGGGGCCTCGAACACCGGGGAGCTGTTTTTT. Amino acids: CASSIPPGASNTGELFF.

This clone was observed once. The V and J genes are TRBV5-1 and TRBJ2-2; 9 positions match TRBD1. Trimming took 4 bases from V and 6 from J; bases not matched to a gene: 10. CDR1 and CDR2 (germline): SGHRS, YFSETQ. The CDR3 length is 16 residues. CDR3 DNA: TGCGCCAGCAGCCCGGAAGGACAGGGGAAGCCCGGGGAGCTGTTTTTT. This gives the protein CASSPEGQGKPGELFF.

The chain combines TRBV6-5 with TRBJ1-2, with 7 bases that match TRBD1. The ends lost 5 bases at V and 4 bases at J; junction bases unmatched: 10. Germline lookup yields CDR1 MNHEY and CDR2 SVGAGI. The CDR3 covers 15 residues. In DNA form, the CDR3 reads TGTGCCAGCAGTCCCAACCGACAGGGCCCCTATGGCTACACCTTC. This encodes CASSPNRQGPYGYTF.

This sequence joins TRBV15 and TRBJ1-1; 7 bases agree with TRBD1. Germline trimming cut 5 bases from V and 8 bases from J; bases unmatched to any gene: 14. The length of the CDR3 is 15 residues. Germline CDR1 reads LNHNV; CDR2 reads YYDKDF (reference sequence). The CDR3 DNA reads TGTGCCACCAGCCAAGTGGGAAGGGGGCAAGGGGAAGCTTTCTTT. Translated, it gives CATSQVGRGQGEAFF. The full variable domain, rest sourced from reference TRBV15 and TRBJ1-1, is DAMVIQNPRYQVTQFGKPVTLSCSQTLNHNVMYWYQQKSSQAPKLLFHYYDKDFNNEADTPDNFQSRRPNTSFCFLDIRSPGLGDTAMYLCATSQVGRGQGEAFFGQGTRLTVV.

The V and J genes are TRBV7-2 and TRBJ2-1; no clear D gene. V was pared by 8 bases and J by 0 bases, with 8 bases between. The germline CDR1 and CDR2 sequences are SGHTA and FQGNSA. This CDR3 is built from 13 residues. The CDR3 is CASSPGSYNEQFF. The CDR3 region has the DNA TGTGCCAGCTCTCCGGGCTCCTACAATGAGCAGTTCTTC.

This clone was seen a few times. This chain connects TRBV5-4 to TRBJ1-1, with TRBD1 identical over 7 bases. Germline values: CDR1 SGHNT, CDR2 YYREEE (reference sequence). This CDR3 has 14 amino acids. The trim removed 0 bases at V and 5 bases at J, leaving 4 bases unmatched. This CDR3 is CASSLGTGRTEAFF. The DNA of the CDR3 is TGTGCCAGCAGCTTGGGGACAGGTCGGACTGAAGCTTTCTTT.

This chain links TRBV5-1 with TRBJ1-4, with 7 bases lining up with TRBD1. The CDR3 has 15 residues. V trimming: 0 bases; J trimming: 8 bases; junction bases outside the gene matches: 7. Germline V gives CDR1 SGHRS, CDR2 YFSETQ. The CDR3 spells CASSLATGEREKLFF. The CDR3 bases are TGCGCCAGCAGCTTGGCCACAGGGGAGAGGGAAAAACTGTTTTTT.

The chain has TRBV9 and TRBJ1-3; the match to TRBD1 covers 7 bases. Per the germline V gene, CDR1 is SGDLS and CDR2 is YYNGEE. This CDR3 comprises 15 residues. J was trimmed by 0 bases and V by 4 bases; bases with no gene match: 4. CDR3 residues: CASSRGQSSGNTIYF. The CDR3 DNA sequence: TGTGCCAGCAGCAGGGGACAGAGCTCTGGAAACACCATATATTTT.

This clone was recorded once. The rearrangement uses TRBV19 and TRBJ1-5, with a weak D call TRBD1 (6 bases). Per the germline V gene, CDR1 is LNHDA and CDR2 is SQIVND (reference sequence). This CDR3 is 14 amino acids long. V was shortened by 7 bases and J by 6 bases, with 16 bases between the two germline ends. CDR3 sequence: CASTNREYGQPQHF. Here the CDR3 DNA reads TGTGCCAGTACTAACAGGGAGTATGGTCAGCCCCAGCATTTT.

DNA for the CDR3: TGTGCCAGCAGCCGCTTAGCTTGGGAGACCCAGTACTTC. Translating gives CASSRLAWETQYF. V gene TRBV7-9 combines with J gene TRBJ2-5; D remains ambiguous. Trimming took off 5 bases at V and 5 bases at J, with 12 bases between the two ends. Germline assignment: CDR1 SEHNR and CDR2 FQNEAQ (reference sequence). This CDR3 spans 13 amino acids.

This clone showed up just once. The genes are TRBV5-1 and TRBJ1-4; D is uncertain. The germline CDR1 and CDR2 sequences are SGHRS and YFSETQ. This CDR3 is 14 amino acids long. Trimming cost V 0 bases and J 4 bases, with 7 bases left between them. This chain's CDR3 is CASSLDTINEKLFF. The CDR3 coding sequence is TGCGCCAGCAGCTTGGACACCATTAATGAAAAACTGTTTTTT.

This chain links TRBV30 with TRBJ2-6, with D possibly matching TRBD2 (5 bases). Germline V lookup: CDR1 GTSNPN, CDR2 SVGIG (reference sequence). V gave up 5 bases and J gave up 0 bases, with 5 bases separating them. CDR3 size: 13 residues. In DNA, the CDR3 is TGTGCCTGGGGGAGCTCTGGGGCCAACGTCCTGACTTTC. It codes for CAWGSSGANVLTF.

The J gene is TRBJ2-1, the V gene TRBV7-6, with 7 bases identical to TRBD1. The CDR3 has 15 amino acids. The V gene's germline CDR1 is SGHVS and CDR2 FNYEAQ. Trimming removed 7 bases from V and 4 bases from J; junction bases left unmatched: 10. Here the CDR3 reads CASTRDREPYNEQFF. The CDR3, as DNA: TGTGCCAGCACCCGGGACAGAGAACCTTACAATGAGCAGTTCTTC. The whole variable domain, filled in from reference TRBV7-6 and TRBJ2-1, reads GAGVSQSPRYKVTKRGQDVALRCDPISGHVSLYWYRQALGQGPEFLTYFNYEAQQDKSGLPNDRFSAERPEGSISTLTIQRTEQRDSAMYRCASTRDREPYNEQFFGPGTRLTVL.

This chain joins TRBV4-1 and TRBJ1-2, with TRBD1 identical over 8 bases. CDR3 length: 16 amino acids. Germline V CDR1 and CDR2: MGHRA, YSYEKL. Losses at the gene ends were 2 bases for V and 5 bases for J; bases not matched to a gene: 10. The CDR3 here is CASSQTQTGDGYGYTF. In DNA, the CDR3 is TGCGCCAGCAGCCAAACTCAGACAGGGGACGGTTATGGCTACACCTTC.

The chain is built from TRBV19 and TRBJ1-2; TRBD1 agrees at 9 bases. The CDR3 spans 13 residues. J gave up 7 bases and V 5 bases, and 5 bases lay outside the gene matches. Looked up from germline, CDR1 is LNHDA and CDR2 is SQIVND (reference sequence). The CDR3 region has the DNA TGTGCCAGTAGTGTACAGGGGGCGGTTGGCTACACCTTC. Its translation is CASSVQGAVGYTF.